This T cell receptor beta chain originates from a study of T cell repertoires in cytomegalovirus infection. Background on the study: Signatures in public TCR beta sequences pointed to both CMV infection and matching HLA type. Study conclusions and caveats: Totalled public TCR beta family frequency picked out people who carried CMV plus the relevant HLA.

The CDR3 runs 15 residues. V shed 3 bases and J 4 bases; nucleotides not matched to a gene: 8. The V gene's germline CDR1 is SGHDN and CDR2 FVKESK. TCRdb re-called the reads with MiXCR, one entry per CDR3 protein. The sample lists 200,000 to 300,000 distinct CDR3 sequences; roughly an eighth were seen once. The sample holds many counts of this clonotype. Antigen specificity is unknown. This receptor was taken from a human donor in good health (CMV status not recorded). Some clones in this sample may be carry-over from other donors' samples. This chain joins TRBV14 and TRBJ2-5, with 7 bases lining up with TRBD1. Sequenced sample: PBMCs. Here the CDR3 reads CASSQKTGMVETQYF. CDR3 in DNA: TGTGCCAGCAGCCAGAAGACAGGGATGGTAGAGACCCAGTACTTC.